Listed below are T cell receptor beta chains from one sample, sequenced in a study of response to subunit inactivated influenza vaccine. Via MiXCR, TCRdb re-called the RT-PCR reads, giving one row per CDR3 protein. This repertoire shows about 650,000 distinct CDR3 sequences, 12% to 15% found once; its top ten account for about 7.4%. The source was PBMCs from blood, collected 14 to 15 days before vaccination. The receptor source for this set is a man aged 50 to 59 who received an inactivated influenza vaccine. Both conserved end residues are part of each CDR3. D genes are given only for firm matches. For some rows the clone size is stated as once, few or many, or as a class when expanded; others skip it.

D gene: .
V gene: TRBV29-1
J gene: TRBJ2-7
clone size: many
CDR3 protein: CSVEDRGSYEQYF
CDR3 DNA: TGCAGCGTTGAGGACCGCGGTTCCTACGAGCAGTACTTC

D gene: .
V gene: TRBV5-5
J gene: TRBJ2-5
clone size: many
CDR3 protein: CASSLSNGGRQETQYF
CDR3 DNA: TGTGCCAGCAGCTTGTCGAACGGGGGGCGTCAAGAGACCCAGTACTTC

D gene: TRBD1
V gene: TRBV20-1
J gene: TRBJ2-7
clone size: .
CDR3 protein: CSAIPTGQAYEQYF
CDR3 DNA: TGCAGTGCCATACCGACCGGACAGGCCTACGAGCAGTACTTC

D gene: TRBD1
V gene: TRBV4-2
J gene: TRBJ2-7
clone size: few
CDR3 protein: CASSLQGQGDYEQYF
CDR3 DNA: TGTGCCAGCAGCTTACAGGGACAGGGGGACTACGAGCAGTACTTC

D gene: .
V gene: TRBV29-1
J gene: TRBJ1-2
clone size: .
CDR3 protein: CSVGTSGATLSGYTF
CDR3 DNA: TGCAGCGTTGGGACTTCAGGGGCGACTCTTTCCGGCTACACCTTC

D gene: .
V gene: TRBV2
J gene: TRBJ1-3
clone size: .
CDR3 protein: CASSETGNSGNTIYF
CDR3 DNA: TGTGCCAGCAGTGAAACAGGGAACTCTGGAAACACCATATATTTT

D gene: TRBD2
V gene: TRBV6-2/TRBV6-3
J gene: TRBJ2-5
clone size: many
CDR3 protein: CASAIASSGAPGAQYF
CDR3 DNA: TGTGCCAGCGCCATAGCTTCTAGCGGGGCCCCCGGAGCCCAGTACTTC

D gene: .
V gene: TRBV6-1
J gene: TRBJ2-5
clone size: few
CDR3 protein: CASSGITGTETQYF
CDR3 DNA: TGTGCCAGCAGTGGGATTACAGGGACAGAGACCCAGTACTTC

D gene: TRBD2
V gene: TRBV6-1
J gene: TRBJ2-7
clone size: .
CDR3 protein: CASRLAESYEQYF
CDR3 DNA: TGTGCCAGCCGACTAGCGGAGTCCTACGAGCAGTACTTC

D gene: TRBD2
V gene: TRBV4-2
J gene: TRBJ2-2
clone size: .
CDR3 protein: CASSQDRFASGEAGELFF
CDR3 DNA: TGTGCCAGCAGCCAAGATCGGTTCGCTAGCGGCGAGGCCGGGGAGCTGTTTTTT

D gene: .
V gene: TRBV11-2
J gene: TRBJ2-1
clone size: few
CDR3 protein: CASSSMGGQGNEQFF
CDR3 DNA: TGTGCCAGCAGCAGCATGGGGGGCCAGGGTAATGAGCAGTTCTTC

D gene: TRBD2
V gene: TRBV7-6
J gene: TRBJ2-7
clone size: .
CDR3 protein: CASSLEGLADLYEQYF
CDR3 DNA: TGTGCCAGCAGCTTAGAGGGACTAGCGGACCTCTACGAGCAGTACTTC

D gene: .
V gene: TRBV20-1
J gene: TRBJ1-1
clone size: many
CDR3 protein: CSASWGNTEAFF
CDR3 DNA: TGCAGTGCTAGTTGGGGAAACACTGAAGCTTTCTTT

D gene: .
V gene: TRBV5-1
J gene: TRBJ2-7
clone size: .
CDR3 protein: CASSINRGGAYEQYF
CDR3 DNA: TGCGCCAGCAGCATAAACAGGGGGGGAGCCTACGAGCAGTACTTC

D gene: .
V gene: TRBV19
J gene: TRBJ2-7
clone size: few
CDR3 protein: CASSMRGQLSYEQYF
CDR3 DNA: TGTGCCAGTAGTATGCGGGGGCAACTCTCCTACGAGCAGTACTTC

D gene: .
V gene: TRBV20-1
J gene: TRBJ1-1
clone size: few
CDR3 protein: CSGLGDTEAFF
CDR3 DNA: TGCAGTGGCTTAGGAGACACTGAAGCTTTCTTT

D gene: .
V gene: TRBV12-3/TRBV12-4
J gene: TRBJ2-2
clone size: few
CDR3 protein: CASSLTGGELFF
CDR3 DNA: TGTGCCAGCAGTTTAACAGGCGGGGAGCTGTTTTTT

D gene: TRBD2
V gene: TRBV11-1
J gene: TRBJ2-3
clone size: .
CDR3 protein: CASSLRGGGRPGTDTQYF
CDR3 DNA: TGTGCCAGCAGCTTAAGAGGCGGGGGGCGGCCCGGCACAGATACGCAGTATTTT

D gene: .
V gene: TRBV4-3
J gene: TRBJ2-5
clone size: many
CDR3 protein: CASSLTSQETQYF
CDR3 DNA: TGCGCCAGCAGCCTGACTTCCCAAGAGACCCAGTACTTC

D gene: .
V gene: TRBV3-1
J gene: TRBJ2-3
clone size: .
CDR3 protein: CASTRHGKDTQYF
CDR3 DNA: TGTGCCAGCACCCGGCACGGGAAAGATACGCAGTATTTT

D gene: .
V gene: TRBV12-3/TRBV12-4
J gene: TRBJ2-7
clone size: many
CDR3 protein: CASSPTSYEQYF
CDR3 DNA: TGTGCCAGCAGTCCCACCTCCTACGAGCAGTACTTC

D gene: .
V gene: TRBV7-2
J gene: TRBJ2-5
clone size: few
CDR3 protein: CASSQGKRETQYF
CDR3 DNA: TGTGCCAGCAGCCAGGGCAAGAGGGAGACCCAGTACTTC

D gene: TRBD2
V gene: TRBV28
J gene: TRBJ2-5
clone size: .
CDR3 protein: CASSFQAGNQETQYF
CDR3 DNA: TGTGCCAGCAGTTTTCAAGCGGGGAACCAAGAGACCCAGTACTTC

D gene: .
V gene: TRBV7-2
J gene: TRBJ1-5
clone size: .
CDR3 protein: CASSLDRAGAQHF
CDR3 DNA: TGTGCCAGCAGCTTAGACAGGGCAGGAGCCCAGCATTTT

D gene: .
V gene: TRBV4-3
J gene: TRBJ2-2
clone size: many
CDR3 protein: CASSHSYTGNGELFF
CDR3 DNA: TGCGCCAGCAGCCACTCGTATACAGGGAACGGGGAGCTGTTTTTT

D gene: .
V gene: TRBV28
J gene: TRBJ2-2
clone size: many
CDR3 protein: CATIKGGTGELFF
CDR3 DNA: TGTGCCACCATCAAGGGAGGAACCGGGGAGCTGTTTTTT

D gene: .
V gene: TRBV4-1
J gene: TRBJ2-3
clone size: .
CDR3 protein: CASSQVQFATDTQYF
CDR3 DNA: TGCGCCAGCAGCCAAGTGCAGTTTGCCACAGATACGCAGTATTTT

D gene: .
V gene: TRBV5-1
J gene: TRBJ2-7
clone size: .
CDR3 protein: CASSSLPGRKGNEQYF
CDR3 DNA: TGCGCCAGCAGCTCCCTTCCGGGGCGGAAGGGGAACGAGCAGTACTTC

D gene: .
V gene: TRBV20-1
J gene: TRBJ2-3
clone size: .
CDR3 protein: CSVEGGRIDTQYF
CDR3 DNA: TGCAGTGTGGAGGGGGGGCGGATAGATACGCAGTATTTT

D gene: .
V gene: TRBV2
J gene: TRBJ2-7
clone size: many
CDR3 protein: CASSQGTERNEQYF
CDR3 DNA: TGTGCCAGCAGTCAAGGGACCGAGAGGAACGAGCAGTACTTC

D gene: .
V gene: TRBV15
J gene: TRBJ1-5
clone size: .
CDR3 protein: CATSSKTTGPQHF
CDR3 DNA: TGTGCCACCAGCAGCAAAACGACAGGGCCCCAGCATTTT

D gene: TRBD2
V gene: TRBV7-3
J gene: TRBJ2-1
clone size: few
CDR3 protein: CASSLIRTSLSGGSSYNEQFF
CDR3 DNA: TGTGCCAGCAGCTTAATCCGGACTAGCCTTTCCGGTGGGAGCTCCTACAATGAGCAGTTCTTC

D gene: .
V gene: TRBV15
J gene: TRBJ1-5
clone size: .
CDR3 protein: CATSRDFDVGQPQHF
CDR3 DNA: TGTGCCACCAGCAGAGATTTCGATGTGGGTCAGCCCCAGCATTTT

D gene: .
V gene: TRBV7-9
J gene: TRBJ2-1
clone size: few
CDR3 protein: CASNKRAEGLYNEQFF
CDR3 DNA: TGTGCCAGCAACAAGCGGGCGGAGGGGCTCTACAATGAGCAGTTCTTC

D gene: .
V gene: TRBV2
J gene: TRBJ1-2
clone size: .
CDR3 protein: CASSRAPGGYTF
CDR3 DNA: TGTGCCAGCAGTCGGGCCCCGGGAGGCTACACCTTC

D gene: .
V gene: TRBV10-3
J gene: TRBJ2-2
clone size: many
CDR3 protein: CAISDLAENTGELFF
CDR3 DNA: TGTGCCATCAGTGACTTAGCGGAGAACACCGGGGAGCTGTTTTTT

D gene: .
V gene: TRBV15
J gene: TRBJ2-7
clone size: few
CDR3 protein: CATSRDRQEAYEQYF
CDR3 DNA: TGTGCCACCAGCAGAGATAGACAGGAGGCCTACGAGCAGTACTTC

D gene: TRBD2
V gene: TRBV3-1
J gene: TRBJ2-5
clone size: many
CDR3 protein: CASSRLAGGRETQYF
CDR3 DNA: TGTGCCAGCAGCCGACTAGCGGGAGGAAGGGAGACCCAGTACTTC

D gene: TRBD2
V gene: TRBV11-2
J gene: TRBJ2-5
clone size: few
CDR3 protein: CASSLLPPSTSGGKQETQYF
CDR3 DNA: TGTGCCAGCAGCTTATTGCCCCCAAGCACTAGCGGGGGGAAACAAGAGACCCAGTACTTC

D gene: TRBD2
V gene: TRBV9
J gene: TRBJ2-3
clone size: .
CDR3 protein: CASSVNPRASGMSLTDTQYF
CDR3 DNA: TGTGCCAGCAGCGTAAACCCCAGGGCTAGCGGGATGTCCTTGACAGATACGCAGTATTTT

D gene: .
V gene: TRBV28
J gene: TRBJ2-3
clone size: once
CDR3 protein: CASSLLTSTDTQYF
CDR3 DNA: TGTGCCAGCAGTTTATTGACTAGCACAGATACGCAGTATTTT

D gene: .
V gene: TRBV18
J gene: TRBJ2-6
clone size: many
CDR3 protein: CASSPPTGANVLTF
CDR3 DNA: TGTGCCAGCTCACCACCCACAGGGGCCAACGTCCTGACTTTC

D gene: TRBD2
V gene: TRBV12-3/TRBV12-4
J gene: TRBJ2-5
clone size: .
CDR3 protein: CASSLVSGAGRETQYF
CDR3 DNA: TGTGCCAGCAGTTTGGTTAGCGGGGCGGGCAGAGAGACCCAGTACTTC

D gene: .
V gene: TRBV27
J gene: TRBJ1-2
clone size: .
CDR3 protein: CASREAGGSMGYTF
CDR3 DNA: TGTGCCAGCAGGGAGGCGGGGGGCAGTATGGGCTACACCTTC